Each of the 30 T cell receptor beta chains below was sequenced from the same sample in a study of control samples from healthy donors and cancer patients. Sequencing was performed with immunoSEQ multiplex PCR; in TCRdb, only in-frame clones are kept and a portion is missing. This sample yields approximately 86,000 clones, of which more than 85% are seen a single time; nearly 1.5% belongs to the top ten. The sequencing sample was made of blood. These receptors were collected from a woman aged 30 to 39 in good health.

To note about this clone: At one boundary the junction diverges from the germline segment, which might be a read error. The chain has TRBV19 and TRBJ2-2, with D perhaps matching TRBD2 (5 bases). CDR1 and CDR2 from the germline V gene are LNHDA and SQIVND (reference sequence). The CDR3 is made up of 13 amino acids. This CDR3 reads CASSPANTGKLFF. The CDR3 DNA reads TGTGCCAGTAGTCCAGCCAACACCGGGAAGCTGTTTTTT. Supplemented by reference TRBV19 and TRBJ2-2, the full variable domain reads DGGITQSPKYLFRKEGQNVTLSCEQNLNHDAMYWYRQDPGQGLRLIYYSQIVNDFQKGDIAEGYSVSREKKESFPLTVTSAQKNPTAFYLCASSPANTGKLFFGEGSRLTVL.

This clone came up once. In nucleotides, the CDR3 is TGTGCCAGCGGCGGGACGGCTTATAGCAATCAGCCCCAGCATTTT. Protein: CASGGTAYSNQPQHF. The V and J genes are TRBV27 and TRBJ1-5, with a tentative D call TRBD1 (5 bases). V dropped 8 bases and J dropped 0 bases, with 14 bases sitting between them. The CDR3 length is 15 residues. Germline values: CDR1 MNHEY, CDR2 SMNVEV (reference sequence).

This sequence joins TRBV9 and TRBJ1-6; D remains ambiguous. Trimming pared 2 bases from V and 11 bases from J, leaving 11 bases between. Germline CDR1 and CDR2: SGDLS and YYNGEE. The CDR3 has 13 amino acids. This CDR3 reads CASSVRPTPPLHF. CDR3 nucleotide sequence: TGTGCCAGCAGCGTCAGGCCCACGCCACCCCTCCACTTT.

This chain links TRBV3-1 (or the pseudogene TRBV3-2) with TRBJ2-3, with D tentatively TRBD1 (6 bases). CDR3 length equals 16 residues. Trimming shortened V by 2 bases and J by 6 bases, and 18 bases separated the two germline ends. The germline CDR1 and CDR2 sequences are LGHDT and YNNKEL (reference sequence). CDR3 DNA sequence: TGTGCCAGCAGCCAAAATCCCGGGACCCAGGGGGATACGCAGTATTTT. Its translation is CASSQNPGTQGDTQYF.

This clone was seen once. The genes are TRBV16 and TRBJ1-2; tentatively, D is TRBD1 (5 bases). Germline V lookup: CDR1 KGHSY, CDR2 FQNENV. The ends were cut back, 0 bases at V and 4 bases at J, with 9 bases in the middle. The length of the CDR3 is 14 residues. The CDR3 loop is CASSQSRGAYGYTF. DNA for the CDR3: TGTGCCAGCAGCCAATCGAGGGGCGCCTATGGCTACACCTTC.

CDR3 amino acids: CASSPTNEQYF. CDR3 nucleotides: TGTGCCAGCAGCCCGACGAACGAGCAGTACTTC. The gene calls are TRBV5-7 and TRBJ2-7; no clear D gene. TRBV5-7 counts as an open reading frame of uncertain function. The CDR3 extends over 11 amino acids. With 4 bases removed from V and 5 bases from J, the gap between germline ends came to 7 bases.

This clone was recorded a few times. V usage is TRBV15 and J usage is TRBJ1-4; D call uncertain. V lost 0 bases to trimming and J lost 8 bases, with 16 bases between them. The CDR3 is 16 amino acids. Germline CDR1 and CDR2: LNHNV and YYDKDF (reference sequence). For the CDR3, the DNA is TGTGCCACCAGCAGAGATACGAGGGCAGGCTCCGAAAAACTGTTTTTT. Amino acid sequence: CATSRDTRAGSEKLFF. The full variable domain, in which reference TRBV15 and TRBJ1-4 provide the parts outside the CDR3, is DAMVIQNPRYQVTQFGKPVTLSCSQTLNHNVMYWYQQKSSQAPKLLFHYYDKDFNNEADTPDNFQSRRPNTSFCFLDIRSPGLGDTAMYLCATSRDTRAGSEKLFFGSGTQLSVL.

The V call is TRBV28, the J call TRBJ1-5, with D hard to call. Germline V gene lookup returns CDR1 MDHEN and CDR2 SYDVKM. Trimming left V 5 bases short and J 0 bases short, with 8 bases between. The length of the CDR3 is 14 residues. The CDR3 reads CASSPKYSNQPQHF. CDR3 coding DNA: TGTGCCAGCAGTCCCAAATATAGCAATCAGCCCCAGCATTTT. Using reference TRBV28 and TRBJ1-5 for the parts outside the CDR3, the full variable domain is DVKVTQSSRYLVKRTGEKVFLECVQDMDHENMFWYRQDPGLGLRLIYFSYDVKMKEKGDIPEGYSVSREKKERFSLILESASTNQTSMYLCASSPKYSNQPQHFGDGTRLSIL.

The chain is built from TRBV4-2 and TRBJ1-6, with D possibly being TRBD1 (6 bases). Germline V gene sequence: CDR1 LGHNA, CDR2 YNFKEQ. This CDR3 region has 16 residues. V gave up 0 bases and J gave up 7 bases, with 13 bases separating them. CDR3 amino acids: CASSQDTGQTNSPLHF. The CDR3 nucleotides are TGTGCCAGCAGCCAAGATACGGGACAAACCAATTCACCCCTCCACTTT.

This chain joins TRBV3-1 (or the pseudogene TRBV3-2) and TRBJ2-7; the match to TRBD1 covers 7 bases. This CDR3 has 15 residues. The V and J ends lost 3 bases and 6 bases, in that order; junction bases with no gene match: 11. Germline lookup yields CDR1 LGHDT and CDR2 YNNKEL (reference sequence). CDR3 coding DNA: TGTGCCAGCAGCCATCACATTAGACAGGGTGTCGAGCAGTACTTC. Amino acid sequence: CASSHHIRQGVEQYF.

V usage is TRBV3-1 (or the pseudogene TRBV3-2) and J usage is TRBJ1-3; D is undetermined. V gave up 7 bases and J gave up 1 base, with 20 bases separating them. Germline-derived CDR1 and CDR2 are LGHDT and YNNKEL (reference sequence). This CDR3 spans 17 amino acids. The CDR3 spells CASTPPSEGASGNTIYF. For the CDR3, the DNA is TGTGCCAGCACCCCTCCCAGTGAGGGTGCGTCTGGAAACACCATATATTTT.

The gene calls are TRBV5-4 and TRBJ1-1, with D perhaps matching TRBD1 (5 bases). The CDR3 loop spans 16 amino acids. Germline V lookup: CDR1 SGHNT, CDR2 YYREEE (reference sequence). With 0 bases removed from V and 5 bases from J, the gap between germline ends came to 17 bases. In DNA form, the CDR3 reads TGTGCCAGCAGCTTGGAGATTCGGGGGGGGAGAACTGAAGCTTTCTTT. It encodes CASSLEIRGGRTEAFF. Based on the CDR3 plus reference TRBV5-4 and TRBJ1-1, the full variable domain is ETGVTQSPTHLIKTRGQQVTLRCSSQSGHNTVSWYQQALGQGPQFIFQYYREEENGRGNFPPRFSGLQFPNYSSELNVNALELDDSALYLCASSLEIRGGRTEAFFGQGTRLTVV.

A few counts support this clone. This chain links TRBV10-3 with TRBJ1-1; D is ambiguous. Deletions cut 4 bases from V and 1 base from J, with 7 bases between. Germline loops: CDR1 ENHRY, CDR2 SYGVKD. This CDR3 is built from 13 residues. This CDR3 is CAISGAQNTEAFF. The DNA of the CDR3 is TGTGCCATCAGTGGCGCACAGAACACTGAAGCTTTCTTT.

The V and J genes are TRBV11-2 and TRBJ2-6, with a tentative D call TRBD2 (5 bases). Trimming left V 0 bases short and J 0 bases short, with 18 bases between. This CDR3 spans 20 amino acids. Germline CDR1 and CDR2: SGHAT and FQNNGV. This CDR3 reads CASSLDVGLAPLSGANVLTF. The CDR3 region has the DNA TGTGCCAGCAGCTTAGACGTGGGTCTAGCCCCCCTCTCTGGGGCCAACGTCCTGACTTTC.

The chain recombines TRBV27 with TRBJ1-2; D uncertain. The germline V and J ends were trimmed by 6 bases and 5 bases, with 13 bases remaining between them. CDR3 size: 13 residues. The V gene's germline CDR1 is MNHEY and CDR2 SMNVEV (reference sequence). The CDR3 DNA reads as TGTGCCAGCAGCTACGCGACTGGGTATGGCTACACCTTC. It translates to CASSYATGYGYTF.

The rearrangement links TRBV18 to TRBJ1-1; maybe TRBD1 (5 bases). The CDR3 consists of 15 residues. CDR1 is KGHSH and CDR2 is LQKENI in the germline V gene. The germline V and J ends were trimmed by 3 bases and 3 bases, with 14 bases remaining between them. The CDR3 nucleotides are TGTGCCAGCTCACCTACTCAGGGACGGCACACTGAAGCTTTCTTT. This codes for CASSPTQGRHTEAFF. Combining the CDR3 with reference TRBV18 and TRBJ1-1 gives the whole variable domain NAGVMQNPRHLVRRRGQEARLRCSPMKGHSHVYWYRQLPEEGLKFMVYLQKENIIDESGMPKERFSAEFPKEGPSILRIQQVVRGDSAAYFCASSPTQGRHTEAFFGQGTRLTVV.

V is TRBV5-1 and J is TRBJ1-1, with 9 nucleotides matching TRBD1. Trimming removed 10 bases from V and 3 bases from J; junction bases left unmatched: 22. CDR3 length equals 18 residues. Germline V gene lookup returns CDR1 SGHRS and CDR2 YFSETQ. The CDR3 here is CAPKGGQQGAVLDTEAFF. CDR3 bases: TGCGCCCCGAAAGGGGGGCAACAGGGGGCCGTGTTGGACACTGAAGCTTTCTTT.

The chain carries TRBV14 and TRBJ2-7; D remains unclear. CDR1 is SGHDN and CDR2 is FVKESK in the germline V gene. Trimming took 3 bases from V and 4 from J, leaving 10 bases between them. This CDR3 is built from 13 residues. The CDR3 sequence is CASSHVNSYEQYF. Written as DNA, the CDR3 is TGTGCCAGCAGCCATGTTAACTCGTACGAGCAGTACTTC.

This chain uses TRBV29-1 with TRBJ2-1; D uncertain. The V gene's germline CDR1 is SQVTM and CDR2 ANQGSEA. V lost 7 bases, J lost 0 bases, and 13 bases lay in between. This CDR3 region has 14 residues. CDR3 region: CSAVDASSYNEQFF. The CDR3 region has the DNA TGCAGCGCCGTTGACGCAAGCTCCTACAATGAGCAGTTCTTC.

This sequence joins TRBV19 and TRBJ1-5; D is unclear. The CDR3 is 13 residues long. V gave up 11 bases and J gave up 0 bases, with 11 bases separating them. The germline V gene encodes CDR1 LNHDA and CDR2 SQIVND (reference sequence). The CDR3 region is CACTPDSNQPQHF. The CDR3 DNA sequence: TGTGCCTGTACACCGGATAGCAATCAGCCCCAGCATTTT.

The chain recombines TRBV28 with TRBJ1-1; tentatively, D is TRBD1 (6 bases). The germline V gene encodes CDR1 MDHEN and CDR2 SYDVKM. Trimming removed 7 bases at V and 2 bases at J, with 11 bases between. This CDR3 is 13 amino acids long. CDR3 sequence (DNA): TGTGCCAGCAACGGGACACCCAACACTGAAGCTTTCTTT. Its protein product is CASNGTPNTEAFF.

This clone was observed once. The chain recombines TRBV30 with TRBJ1-2; 8 bases agree with TRBD1. The CDR3 loop spans 15 amino acids. The V gene end was trimmed by 4 bases and the J gene end by 3 bases; junction bases not matched to a gene: 10. Germline CDR1 and CDR2: GTSNPN and SVGIG (reference sequence). CDR3 nucleotides: TGTGCCTGGATCGACAGGGGTAAGGCCCACTATGGCTACACCTTC. Translation: CAWIDRGKAHYGYTF.

V is TRBV19 and J is TRBJ2-3; possible D gene TRBD2, 8 bases. V lost 7 bases and J lost 3, with 29 bases in between. The CDR3 has 19 residues. CDR1 is LNHDA, CDR2 SQIVND, per germline (reference sequence). CDR3 protein: CASTPRQGQRGGPTDTQYF. For the CDR3, the DNA is TGTGCCAGTACCCCCCGACAGGGCCAACGGGGGGGCCCTACAGATACGCAGTATTTT. Supplemented by reference TRBV19 and TRBJ2-3, the full variable domain reads DGGITQSPKYLFRKEGQNVTLSCEQNLNHDAMYWYRQDPGQGLRLIYYSQIVNDFQKGDIAEGYSVSREKKESFPLTVTSAQKNPTAFYLCASTPRQGQRGGPTDTQYFGPGTRLTVL.

This sequence joins TRBV28 and TRBJ2-7; weak D call: TRBD1 (5 bases). There are 12 residues in the CDR3. CDR1 is MDHEN and CDR2 is SYDVKM in the germline V gene. Trimming cost V 5 bases and J 1 base, with 6 bases left between them. CDR3 nucleotides: TGTGCCAGCAGTAGACAGTCCTACGAGCAGTACTTC. Amino acid sequence: CASSRQSYEQYF.

This clone was seen a single time. The chain employs TRBV5-1 and TRBJ2-1; 7 bases line up with TRBD2. This CDR3 spans 15 amino acids. Per the germline V gene, CDR1 is SGHRS and CDR2 is YFSETQ. V trimming: 4 bases; J trimming: 6 bases; junction bases outside the gene matches: 10. CDR3 sequence (DNA): TGCGCCAGCAGCCCGGTGGGGGGGGGAGTCAATGAGCAGTTCTTC. It is translated as CASSPVGGGVNEQFF.

J is TRBJ1-2 and V is TRBV7-2; tentative D call: TRBD1 (6 bases). Trimming removed 1 base at V and 1 base at J, with 10 bases between. The CDR3 covers 15 residues. CDR1 is SGHTA, CDR2 FQGNSA, per germline. CDR3 in DNA: TGTGCCAGCAGCTTAGAACAGGGTGGTAACTATGGCTACACCTTC. Translating gives CASSLEQGGNYGYTF. The variable domain in full, with the rest retrieved from reference TRBV7-2 and TRBJ1-2, is GAGVSQSPSNKVTEKGKDVELRCDPISGHTALYWYRQSLGQGLEFLIYFQGNSAPDKSGLPSDRFSAERTGGSVSTLTIQRTQQEDSAVYLCASSLEQGGNYGYTFGSGTRLTVV.

This chain joins TRBV7-9 and TRBJ1-2; 9 nucleotides agree with TRBD1. This CDR3 contains 14 residues. Trimming cost V 4 bases and J 2 bases; bases outside gene matches: 2. The germline V gene encodes CDR1 SEHNR and CDR2 FQNEAQ (reference sequence). CDR3 nucleotides: TGTGCCAGCAGCTCGGGACAGGGAAACTATGGCTACACCTTC. It specifies CASSSGQGNYGYTF.

The V call is TRBV27, the J call TRBJ2-3; no definite D call. There are 13 residues in the CDR3. V gave up 3 bases and J gave up 0 bases, with 4 bases separating them. From germline, CDR1 is MNHEY and CDR2 SMNVEV (reference sequence). The CDR3 DNA follows: TGTGCCAGCAGTTTGCGGAGCACAGATACGCAGTATTTT. As protein: CASSLRSTDTQYF.

V gene TRBV27 combines with J gene TRBJ1-2, with 7 bases lining up with TRBD1. Germline values: CDR1 MNHEY, CDR2 SMNVEV (reference sequence). V lost 4 bases, J lost 1 base, and 12 bases stayed unmatched. The CDR3 contains 17 residues. CDR3 residues: CASSSPLQGGINYGYTF. DNA of the CDR3: TGTGCCAGCAGTTCACCTCTCCAGGGGGGGATTAACTATGGCTACACCTTC.

The chain links TRBV6-5 to TRBJ1-1, with TRBD1 matching 8 bases. Germline V gives CDR1 MNHEY, CDR2 SVGAGI. This CDR3 contains 13 residues. V lost 11 bases to trimming and J lost 0 bases; unmatched junction nucleotides: 5. Written as DNA, the CDR3 is TGTGCCGTTGACAGGGGAATGAACACTGAAGCTTTCTTT. Translating gives CAVDRGMNTEAFF.